A single TCR beta chain is shown here with its context. The CDR3 consists of 15 residues. Germline V gives CDR1 SGHRS, CDR2 YFSETQ. V was clipped by 0 bases and J by 0 bases, with 7 bases between them. As handled by the study authors: Reference gene primer amplification gave nucleated cell count estimates. Clones were sequenced by immunoSEQ multiplex PCR, and TCRdb holds only the in-frame ones, with some missing. V and J calls and clone size are as listed in that table; D and trimming were resolved from the DNA. Among about 190,000 clones listed, roughly 83% were seen once. The sample originates from a study of blood T cell repertoires in COVID-19. About the research overall: T cells, B-cell-depleted T cells, or PBMCs supplied cDNA or gDNA.

The study drew participants aged about 18 to 95 years from 20 to 30 US areas. Participant reports of clinical history set cohort assignment. J is TRBJ1-3 and V is TRBV5-1, with a possible D match to TRBD1 (5 bases). Sequencing used PBMCs or T cells enriched from blood (not recorded which). The clonotype was recovered from a woman in her twenties or thirties who had recovered from COVID-19. Written as DNA, the CDR3 is TGCGCCAGCAGCTTGGAGGGGCGCTCTGGAAACACCATATATTTT. This encodes CASSLEGRSGNTIYF. Filled out from reference TRBV5-1 and TRBJ1-3, the complete variable domain reads KAGVTQTPRYLIKTRGQQVTLSCSPISGHRSVSWYQQTPGQGLQFLFEYFSETQRNKGNFPGRFSGRQFSNSRSEMNVSTLELGDSALYLCASSLEGRSGNTIYFGEGSWLTVV.